This is a list of T cell receptor beta chains from one sample in a study of blood T cell repertoires in COVID-19. Clones were sequenced by immunoSEQ multiplex PCR, and TCRdb holds only the in-frame ones, with some missing. This sample has tens of thousands of clones, with 75% to 95% found just once. Material for sequencing was peripheral blood. These receptor sequences come from a man aged 50-60 years with active COVID-19. CDR3s include the opening cysteine and the closing phenylalanine or tryptophan. A D gene is named only where the DNA matches it firmly. Only part of the rows carry a size: once, few, many, or a class if the clone is expanded.

length: 14; size: -; J: TRBJ2-5; D: TRBD2; V: TRBV19; DNA: TGTGCCAGTAGTCGGACTAGCGGCCAAGAGACCCAGTACTTC; CDR3: CASSRTSGQETQYF
length: 14; size: -; J: TRBJ2-1; D: TRBD1; V: TRBV24-1; DNA: TGTGCCACCAGTCTACAGGGGGCCTACAATGAGCAGTTCTTC; CDR3: CATSLQGAYNEQFF
length: 15; size: -; J: TRBJ2-7; D: TRBD2; V: TRBV3-1/TRBV3-2; DNA: TGTGCCAGCAGCCGGCTAGCGGGGGGGATGTACGAGCAGTACTTC; CDR3: CASSRLAGGMYEQYF
length: 16; size: -; J: TRBJ2-1; D: -; V: TRBV27; DNA: TGTGCCAGCAGAGGTATAAAGGGGAGGTCCTACAATGAGCAGTTCTTC; CDR3: CASRGIKGRSYNEQFF
length: 16; size: -; J: TRBJ2-7; D: TRBD1; V: TRBV19; DNA: TGTGCCAGTAGTATCTGGGGACAGGGGGCTGCCAACGAGCAGTACTTC; CDR3: CASSIWGQGAANEQYF
length: 13; size: -; J: TRBJ1-2; D: -; V: TRBV10-3; DNA: TGTGCCATCAGTGACGGGGCTAACTATGGCTACACCTTC; CDR3: CAISDGANYGYTF
length: 14; size: -; J: TRBJ2-2; D: TRBD1; V: TRBV4-3; DNA: TGCGCCAGCAGCCGGGACAGGGCCGACGGGGAGCTGTTTTTT; CDR3: CASSRDRADGELFF
length: 15; size: -; J: TRBJ1-5; D: TRBD1; V: TRBV27; DNA: TGTGCCAGCAGAGGGGGGACAGGGGGCATGCAGCCCCAGCATTTT; CDR3: CASRGGTGGMQPQHF
length: 14; size: -; J: TRBJ1-3; D: -; V: TRBV7-2; DNA: TGTGCCAGCAGCTTTGCAGTCTCTGGAAACACCATATATTTT; CDR3: CASSFAVSGNTIYF
length: 16; size: -; J: TRBJ1-6; D: -; V: TRBV5-6; DNA: TGTGCCAGCAGCAGGAACAGGGAGGGCTATAATTCACCCCTCCACTTT; CDR3: CASSRNREGYNSPLHF
length: 11; size: -; J: TRBJ2-3; D: -; V: TRBV7-9; DNA: TGTGCCAGTACTCGTATCGATACGCAGTATTTT; CDR3: CASTRIDTQYF
length: 17; size: -; J: TRBJ2-4; D: TRBD1; V: TRBV7-8; DNA: TGTGCCAGCAGCTCGCCGGGACAGGGGGCACGGTCTGGCATTCAGTACTTC; CDR3: CASSSPGQGARSGIQYF
length: 13; size: -; J: TRBJ1-1; D: -; V: TRBV28; DNA: TGTGCCAGCCTTGGGATTGGTGGACTGGTGTCTTTCTTT; CDR3: CASLGIGGLVSFF
length: 15; size: -; J: TRBJ1-4; D: -; V: TRBV11-2; DNA: TGTGCCAGCAGCTTAGTTGGCGGCGGGGGAGAAAAACTGTTTTTT; CDR3: CASSLVGGGGEKLFF
length: 12; size: -; J: TRBJ1-1; D: TRBD1; V: TRBV28; DNA: TGTGCCAGCAGGTTCGACAGGGGGGGAGCTTTCTTT; CDR3: CASRFDRGGAFF
length: 16; size: -; J: TRBJ1-3; D: -; V: TRBV30; DNA: TGTGCCTGGAGTGTACGTTCTACCCACTCTGGAAACACCATATATTTT; CDR3: CAWSVRSTHSGNTIYF
length: 15; size: once; J: TRBJ2-1; D: -; V: TRBV19; DNA: TGTGCCAGTAATCGATGGGGCTGGGCGCACAATGAGCAGTTCTTC; CDR3: CASNRWGWAHNEQFF
length: 15; size: -; J: TRBJ2-2; D: -; V: TRBV5-1; DNA: TGCGCCAGCAGCCTGGGACATACGAACACCGGGGAGCTGTTTTTT; CDR3: CASSLGHTNTGELFF
length: 19; size: -; J: TRBJ2-3; D: TRBD2; V: TRBV2; DNA: TGTGCCAGCAGCCCCGGACTAGCGGGAGGGCCTCTTAGGGCCAATACGCAGTATTTT; CDR3: CASSPGLAGGPLRANTQYF
length: 14; size: -; J: TRBJ2-3; D: -; V: TRBV7-2; DNA: TGTGCCAGCAGCTCAGGGGATAGTAGGGATACGCAGTATTTT; CDR3: CASSSGDSRDTQYF
length: 15; size: -; J: TRBJ2-1; D: TRBD2; V: TRBV6-6; DNA: TGTGCCAGCAGTCTCCCGGGACTAGGGGACAATGAGCAGTTCTTC; CDR3: CASSLPGLGDNEQFF
length: 15; size: -; J: TRBJ2-7; D: TRBD1; V: TRBV6-5; DNA: TGTGCCAGCAGCCCGTCGGCCAGGGGGAACTACGAGCAGTACTTC; CDR3: CASSPSARGNYEQYF
length: 13; size: -; J: TRBJ1-6; D: -; V: TRBV7-9; DNA: TGTGCCAGCAGCCAAAGCTCGGATTCACCCCTCCACTTT; CDR3: CASSQSSDSPLHF
length: 13; size: -; J: TRBJ2-7; D: -; V: TRBV25-1; DNA: TGTGCCAGCAGTGAGCCCACAAGCTACGAGCAGTACTTC; CDR3: CASSEPTSYEQYF
length: 14; size: once; J: TRBJ2-5; D: TRBD1; V: TRBV7-2; DNA: TGTGCCAGCAGCCCGACAGGGTTCCAAGAGACCCAGTACTTC; CDR3: CASSPTGFQETQYF
length: 14; size: -; J: TRBJ2-1; D: -; V: TRBV5-1; DNA: TGCGCCAGCAGCCCGGACAGCCTCTACAATGAGCAGTTCTTC; CDR3: CASSPDSLYNEQFF
length: 16; size: -; J: TRBJ1-2; D: -; V: TRBV15; DNA: TGTGCCACCAGCAGAGATGGCAAAAAAACTAACTATGGCTACACCTTC; CDR3: CATSRDGKKTNYGYTF
length: 16; size: -; J: TRBJ2-1; D: -; V: TRBV5-1; DNA: TGCGCCAGCAGCTTAGGCTCCCGGGAGTTTCAAAATGAGCAGTTCTTC; CDR3: CASSLGSREFQNEQFF
length: 17; size: -; J: TRBJ2-2; D: TRBD1; V: TRBV7-8; DNA: TGTGCCAGCAGCTTAATCCCGGGACAGATGAACACCGGGGAGCTGTTTTTT; CDR3: CASSLIPGQMNTGELFF
length: 17; size: -; J: TRBJ2-2; D: TRBD2; V: TRBV4-2; DNA: TGTGCCAGCAGCCAAGACCTAGCGGGGAATTTGGCCGGGGAGCTGTTTTTT; CDR3: CASSQDLAGNLAGELFF
length: 15; size: -; J: TRBJ2-3; D: -; V: TRBV3-1/TRBV3-2; DNA: TGTGCCAGCAGCCAAGTGGGGGGGCCTCGAGATACGCAGTATTTT; CDR3: CASSQVGGPRDTQYF
length: 13; size: once; J: TRBJ2-5; D: TRBD2; V: TRBV27; DNA: TGTGCCAGCCGGCGGGGGGGCATGGAGACCCAGTACTTC; CDR3: CASRRGGMETQYF
length: 17; size: few; J: TRBJ1-6; D: -; V: TRBV7-2; DNA: TGTGCCAGCAGCTTGGCCTTGGGAGGGACAATGAATTCACCCCTCCACTTT; CDR3: CASSLALGGTMNSPLHF
length: 13; size: -; J: TRBJ2-1; D: TRBD2; V: TRBV3-1/TRBV3-2; DNA: TGTGCCAGCAGCCCAGGGACTATAGGCCAGCAGTTCTTC; CDR3: CASSPGTIGQQFF
length: 13; size: -; J: TRBJ2-2; D: TRBD1; V: TRBV30; DNA: TGTGCCTGGGAAGGACAGGCAGGCGGGGAGCTGTTTTTT; CDR3: CAWEGQAGGELFF
length: 16; size: -; J: TRBJ2-7; D: TRBD2; V: TRBV5-1; DNA: TGCGCCAGCAGCCCTCAGGGAGCGGGAGCCGTCCACGAGCAGTACTTC; CDR3: CASSPQGAGAVHEQYF
length: 12; size: -; J: TRBJ2-3; D: -; V: TRBV6-6; DNA: TGTGCCAGCGGCGGGGCCGGAGGTACGCAGTATTTT; CDR3: CASGGAGGTQYF
length: 13; size: -; J: TRBJ2-7; D: -; V: TRBV12-2; DNA: TGTGCAAGTGGCCCCAGGGGATTCTACGAGCAGTACTTC; CDR3: CASGPRGFYEQYF
length: 13; size: -; J: TRBJ1-1; D: -; V: TRBV12-3/TRBV12-4; DNA: TGTGCCAGCAGTTTGGTTCCTCAGGGTGAAGCTTTCTTT; CDR3: CASSLVPQGEAFF
length: 16; size: once; J: TRBJ2-3; D: TRBD2; V: TRBV11-2; DNA: TGTGCCAGCAGCTTAGTAGGGTTCGGGGGGACGGATACGCAGTATTTT; CDR3: CASSLVGFGGTDTQYF
length: 12; size: medium-sized; J: TRBJ2-7; D: -; V: TRBV10-1; DNA: TGCGCCAGCAGTCGGGGTTCCTCGGAGCAGTACTTC; CDR3: CASSRGSSEQYF
length: 16; size: once; J: TRBJ2-4; D: TRBD1; V: TRBV19; DNA: TGTGCCAGTAGTACCCACAGGGGGGACGGTGAAAACATTCAGTACTTC; CDR3: CASSTHRGDGENIQYF
length: 17; size: -; J: TRBJ1-3; D: TRBD1; V: TRBV7-8; DNA: TGTGCCAGCAAGAGGGCCCCCGGACAGGGAGGGGGAAACACCATATATTTT; CDR3: CASKRAPGQGGGNTIYF
length: 14; size: -; J: TRBJ2-1; D: -; V: TRBV2; DNA: TGTGCCAGCAGTGACCGCGGAGTTGCTACAGAGCAGTTCTTC; CDR3: CASSDRGVATEQFF
length: 14; size: -; J: TRBJ2-7; D: -; V: TRBV19; DNA: TGTGCCAGTACCGAAGGGAGGACCCCCTACGAGCAGTACTTC; CDR3: CASTEGRTPYEQYF
length: 15; size: once; J: TRBJ1-5; D: -; V: TRBV18; DNA: TGTGCCAGCTCACCACCAGGGGCAGGGCCTGGCTCCCAGCATTTT; CDR3: CASSPPGAGPGSQHF
length: 14; size: -; J: TRBJ1-1; D: -; V: TRBV6-5; DNA: TGTGCCAGCAGTTACGCTACAGGGAGAACTGAAGCTTTCTTT; CDR3: CASSYATGRTEAFF
length: 14; size: -; J: TRBJ2-2; D: -; V: TRBV28; DNA: TGTGCCAGCTCGAGGGGACATAACACCGGGGAGCTGTTTTTT; CDR3: CASSRGHNTGELFF
length: 18; size: once; J: TRBJ1-5; D: -; V: TRBV28; DNA: TGTGCCAGCAGTCCCCTTGACCCGGACAGTTATAGCAATCAGCCCCAGCATTTT; CDR3: CASSPLDPDSYSNQPQHF
length: 17; size: once; J: TRBJ1-2; D: -; V: TRBV21-1; DNA: TGTGCCAGCGGGATAGGGGGCGCCAATATCCTTAACTATGGCTACACCTTC; CDR3: CASGIGGANILNYGYTF
length: 12; size: -; J: TRBJ2-7; D: -; V: TRBV5-4; DNA: TGTGCCAGCAGCACGGAGGGCAGGGTGGAGTACTTC; CDR3: CASSTEGRVEYF
length: 13; size: -; J: TRBJ1-1; D: -; V: TRBV2; DNA: TGTGCCAGCAGAGAGGGACGAGGGAGGGAAGCTTTCTTT; CDR3: CASREGRGREAFF
length: 15; size: -; J: TRBJ1-1; D: -; V: TRBV7-8; DNA: TGTGCCAGCAGCTTAGGTCGGGTCCATAACACTGAAGCTTTCTTT; CDR3: CASSLGRVHNTEAFF
length: 15; size: -; J: TRBJ1-1; D: TRBD1; V: TRBV5-1; DNA: TGCGCCAGCAGCACACAGGGACAGGGAAACACTGAAGCTTTCTTT; CDR3: CASSTQGQGNTEAFF
length: 15; size: -; J: TRBJ2-2; D: -; V: TRBV5-1; DNA: TGCGCCAGCAGCTTGGCACAGGGATACACCGGGGAGCTGTTTTTT; CDR3: CASSLAQGYTGELFF
length: 13; size: -; J: TRBJ1-2; D: -; V: TRBV2; DNA: TGTGCCAGCAGTGAACGGGGAGGGGAAAGCTACACCTTC; CDR3: CASSERGGESYTF
length: 14; size: -; J: TRBJ1-5; D: TRBD1; V: TRBV27; DNA: TGTGCCAGCAGTGATGGACAGGGGCATCAGCCCCAGCATTTT; CDR3: CASSDGQGHQPQHF
length: 12; size: -; J: TRBJ1-1; D: -; V: TRBV6-5; DNA: TGTGCCAGCAGTTCCCGCGCCCGGGGAGCTTTCTTT; CDR3: CASSSRARGAFF
length: 13; size: -; J: TRBJ2-5; D: -; V: TRBV6-6; DNA: TGTGCCAGCAGTTACAGCCCGAGGGAGACCCAGTACTTC; CDR3: CASSYSPRETQYF